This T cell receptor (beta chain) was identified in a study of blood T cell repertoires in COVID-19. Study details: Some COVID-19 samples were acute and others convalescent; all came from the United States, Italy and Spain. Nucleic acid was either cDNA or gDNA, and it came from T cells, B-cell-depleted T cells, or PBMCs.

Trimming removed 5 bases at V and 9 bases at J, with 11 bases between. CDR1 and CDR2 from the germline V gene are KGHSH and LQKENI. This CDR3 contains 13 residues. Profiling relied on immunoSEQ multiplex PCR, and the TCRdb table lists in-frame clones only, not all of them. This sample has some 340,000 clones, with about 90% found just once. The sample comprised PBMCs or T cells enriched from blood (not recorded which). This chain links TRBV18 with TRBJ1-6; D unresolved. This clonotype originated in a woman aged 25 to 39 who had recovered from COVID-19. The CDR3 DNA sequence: TGTGCCAGCTCAGTGGGGAGTAGTTCACCCCTCCACTTT. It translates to CASSVGSSSPLHF.